This T cell receptor (beta chain) originates from a study of immune evolution from preneoplasia to lung adenocarcinoma. Background on the study: HLA loss of heterozygosity: over 5.5% AIS, about 15% MIA, over 30% ADC, none AAH. Findings and limits, study-wide: Later-stage lesions seemingly showed higher T cell density and diversity than normal lung.

Generated by immunoSEQ multiplex PCR, the TCRdb table keeps only in-frame clones and is missing some. This sample has 8,000 to 8,500 clones, with roughly 82% found just once. This clone appeared a few times. The antigen remains unidentified. The CDR3 loop spans 13 amino acids. The V gene lost 3 bases and the J gene lost 4 bases, with 8 bases spanning the gap. Germline V CDR1 and CDR2: SGDLS, YYNGEE. This clonotype was sampled from a person between 70 and 80 years old with lung adenocarcinoma. The chain uses TRBV9 and TRBJ1-3, with D unresolved. Sequenced sample: FFPE minimally invasive lung adenocarcinoma tissue. CDR3 DNA: TGTGCCAGCAGCGGCGGGCTAGGAAACACCATATATTTT. Protein product: CASSGGLGNTIYF.